The sequence of this T cell receptor (beta chain) was determined in a study of blood T cell repertoires in COVID-19. Study information: The United States, Italy and Spain provided the acute and convalescent COVID-19 samples. T cells, B-cell-depleted T cells, or PBMCs supplied cDNA or gDNA.

Per the original data handling: The authors estimated nucleated cell counts from reference gene primer amplification. Only in-frame clones appear in the TCRdb table, and some are missing; sequencing was by immunoSEQ multiplex PCR. V and J calls and clone size are given by that table; D and trimming were obtained from the DNA. The sample has fewer than 70,000 clones; about 79% are singletons. Unmatched junction bases numbered 6, after V lost 0 bases and J lost 3 bases. The CDR3 covers 15 residues. The germline V gene encodes CDR1 SGHRS and CDR2 YFSETQ. The receptor was derived from a woman aged 60-75 years with acute or convalescent COVID-19. The sequencing sample was made of peripheral blood. V gene TRBV5-1 combines with J gene TRBJ2-7, with 7 bases that match TRBD2. CDR3 amino acids: CASSLEGSGYYEQYF. The DNA of the CDR3 is TGCGCCAGCAGCTTGGAGGGTAGCGGGTACTACGAGCAGTACTTC.